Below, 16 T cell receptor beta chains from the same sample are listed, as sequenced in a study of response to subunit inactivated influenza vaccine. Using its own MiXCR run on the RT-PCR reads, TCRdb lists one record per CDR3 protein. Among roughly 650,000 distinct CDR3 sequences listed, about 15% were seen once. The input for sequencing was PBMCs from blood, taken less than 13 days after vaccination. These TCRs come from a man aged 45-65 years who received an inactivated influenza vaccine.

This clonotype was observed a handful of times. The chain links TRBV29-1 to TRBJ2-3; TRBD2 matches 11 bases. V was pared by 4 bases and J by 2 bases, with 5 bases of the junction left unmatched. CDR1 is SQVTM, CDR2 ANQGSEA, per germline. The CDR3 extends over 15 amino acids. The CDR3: CSVVLAGASTDTQYF. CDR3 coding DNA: TGCAGCGTTGTACTAGCGGGGGCCTCCACAGATACGCAGTATTTT.

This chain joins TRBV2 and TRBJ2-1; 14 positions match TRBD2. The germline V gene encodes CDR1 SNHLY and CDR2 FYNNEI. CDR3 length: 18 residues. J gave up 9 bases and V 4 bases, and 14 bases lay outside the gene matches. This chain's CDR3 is CASSAPMGLAGVNGEQFF. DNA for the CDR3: TGTGCCAGCAGTGCCCCTATGGGACTAGCGGGAGTTAACGGTGAGCAGTTCTTC.

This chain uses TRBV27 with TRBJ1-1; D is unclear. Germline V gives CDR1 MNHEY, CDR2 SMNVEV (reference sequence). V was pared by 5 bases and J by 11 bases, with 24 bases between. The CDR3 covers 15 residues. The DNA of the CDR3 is TGTGCCAGCAGTGGAGTAAGCTCCAAAGGGCTACTCGCTTTCTTT. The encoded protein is CASSGVSSKGLLAFF.

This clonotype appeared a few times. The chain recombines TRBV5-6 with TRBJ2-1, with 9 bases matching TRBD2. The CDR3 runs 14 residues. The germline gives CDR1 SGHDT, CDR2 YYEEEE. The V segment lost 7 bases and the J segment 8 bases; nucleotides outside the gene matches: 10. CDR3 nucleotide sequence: TGTGCCAGCGGGAGGCGGGAGGGCCACTATGAGCAGTTCTTC. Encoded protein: CASGRREGHYEQFF.

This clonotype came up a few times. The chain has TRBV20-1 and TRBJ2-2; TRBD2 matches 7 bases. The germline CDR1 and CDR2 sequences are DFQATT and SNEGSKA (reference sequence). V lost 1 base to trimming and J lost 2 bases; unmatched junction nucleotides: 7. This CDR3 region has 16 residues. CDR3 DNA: TGCAGTGCTAGAGTAGCGGGTCCCCTTAACACCGGGGAGCTGTTTTTT. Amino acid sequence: CSARVAGPLNTGELFF.

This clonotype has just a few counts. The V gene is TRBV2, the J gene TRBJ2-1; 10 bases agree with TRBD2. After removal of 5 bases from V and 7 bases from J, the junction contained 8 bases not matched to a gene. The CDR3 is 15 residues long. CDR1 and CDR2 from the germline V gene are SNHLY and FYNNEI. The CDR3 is CASSRERGGRNEQFF. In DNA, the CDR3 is TGTGCCAGCAGTCGTGAGCGGGGGGGCCGTAATGAGCAGTTCTTC. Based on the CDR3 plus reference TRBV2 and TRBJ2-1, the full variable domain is EPEVTQTPSHQVTQMGQEVILRCVPISNHLYFYWYRQILGQKVEFLVSFYNNEISEKSEIFDDQFSVERPDGSNFTLKIRSTKLEDSAMYFCASSRERGGRNEQFFGPGTRLTVL.

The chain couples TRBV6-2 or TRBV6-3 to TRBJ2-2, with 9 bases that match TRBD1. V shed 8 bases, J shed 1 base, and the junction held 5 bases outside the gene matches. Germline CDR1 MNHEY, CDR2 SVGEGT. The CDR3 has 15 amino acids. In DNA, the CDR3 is TGTGCCAGCGTCCCGGACAGGGGGAACACCGGGGAGCTGTTTTTT. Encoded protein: CASVPDRGNTGELFF.

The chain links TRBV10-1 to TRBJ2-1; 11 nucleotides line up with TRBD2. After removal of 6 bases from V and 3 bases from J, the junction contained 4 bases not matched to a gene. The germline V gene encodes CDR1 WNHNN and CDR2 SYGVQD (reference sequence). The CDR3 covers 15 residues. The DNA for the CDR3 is TGCGCCAGCAGCCGTAGCGGGGGGGTCTACAATGAGCAGTTCTTC. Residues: CASSRSGGVYNEQFF.

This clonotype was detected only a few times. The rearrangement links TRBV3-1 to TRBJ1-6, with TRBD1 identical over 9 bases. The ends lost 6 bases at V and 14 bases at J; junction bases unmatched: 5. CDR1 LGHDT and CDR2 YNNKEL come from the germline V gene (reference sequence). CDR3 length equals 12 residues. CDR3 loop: CASSWDRVSLHF. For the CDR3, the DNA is TGTGCCAGCAGTTGGGACAGGGTGTCCCTCCACTTT. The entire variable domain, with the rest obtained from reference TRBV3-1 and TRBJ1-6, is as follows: DTAVSQTPKYLVTQMGNDKSIKCEQNLGHDTMYWYKQDSKKFLKIMFSYNNKELIINETVPNRFSPKSPDKAHLNLHINSLELGDSAVYFCASSWDRVSLHFGNGTRLTVT.

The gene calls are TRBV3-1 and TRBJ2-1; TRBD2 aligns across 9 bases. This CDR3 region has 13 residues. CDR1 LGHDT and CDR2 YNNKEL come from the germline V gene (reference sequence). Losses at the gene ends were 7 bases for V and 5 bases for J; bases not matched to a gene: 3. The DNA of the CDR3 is TGTGCCAGCAAACTAGCGGGCGACAATGAGCAGTTCTTC. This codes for CASKLAGDNEQFF.

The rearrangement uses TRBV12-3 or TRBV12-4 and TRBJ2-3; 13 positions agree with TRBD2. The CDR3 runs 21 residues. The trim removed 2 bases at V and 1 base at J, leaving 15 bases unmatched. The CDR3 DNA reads TGTGCCAGCAGTTTAAACCCCCGACTAGCGGGAGGTTTATCTCGCACAGATACGCAGTATTTT. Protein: CASSLNPRLAGGLSRTDTQYF.

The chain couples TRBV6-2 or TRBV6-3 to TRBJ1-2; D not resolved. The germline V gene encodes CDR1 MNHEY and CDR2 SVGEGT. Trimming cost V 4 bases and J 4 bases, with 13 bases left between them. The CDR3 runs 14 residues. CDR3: CASSSRIETYGYTF. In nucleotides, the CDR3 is TGTGCCAGCAGTTCAAGGATCGAAACCTATGGCTACACCTTC.

Here the CDR3 reads CASSQEPPRAGHSYEQYF. Written as DNA, the CDR3 is TGCGCCAGCAGCCAAGAGCCCCCTAGGGCAGGACACTCCTACGAGCAGTACTTC. The V and J genes are TRBV4-3 and TRBJ2-7, with TRBD1 as a possible D gene (5 bases). Germline CDR1 reads LGHNA; CDR2 reads YSLEER. This CDR3 region has 18 residues. Trimming took off 0 bases at V and 0 bases at J, with 18 bases between the two ends.

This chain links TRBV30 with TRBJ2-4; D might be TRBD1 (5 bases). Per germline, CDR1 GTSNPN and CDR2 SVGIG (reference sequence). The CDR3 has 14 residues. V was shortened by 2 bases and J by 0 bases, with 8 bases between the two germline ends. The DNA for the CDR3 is TGTGCCTGGAGTTTGGGGCTAGCCAAAAACATTCAGTACTTC. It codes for CAWSLGLAKNIQYF.

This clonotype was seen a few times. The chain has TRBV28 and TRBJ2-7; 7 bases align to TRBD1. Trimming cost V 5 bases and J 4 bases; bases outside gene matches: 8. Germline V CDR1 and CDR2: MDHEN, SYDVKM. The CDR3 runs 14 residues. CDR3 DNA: TGTGCCAGCAGTACGGACAGGAAGAGGTACGAGCAGTACTTC. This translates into CASSTDRKRYEQYF.

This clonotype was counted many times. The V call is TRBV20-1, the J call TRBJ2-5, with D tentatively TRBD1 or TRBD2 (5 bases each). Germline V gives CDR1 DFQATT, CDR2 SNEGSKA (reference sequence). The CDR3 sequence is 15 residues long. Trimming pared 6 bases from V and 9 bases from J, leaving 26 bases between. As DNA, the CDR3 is TGCAGTGCCTCTGAGACCAGGGCGGGCCATCGGTCCCAGTACTTC. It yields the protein CSASETRAGHRSQYF.